Included here is one T cell receptor beta chain sequence, with context. The CDR3 consists of 15 residues. From germline, CDR1 is LNHNV and CDR2 YYDKDF (reference sequence). This sample is part of a study of blood T cells in healthy people across ages. With a J-beta primer mix and a sample-barcoded 5' primer, a second PCR ran roughly 6 to 11 cycles. TCRdb reprocessed the 5' RACE reads via MiXCR and lists one record per CDR3 protein. The table lists 920,000 or so distinct CDR3 sequences, under 45% of them singletons. This receptor was identified in a woman aged 55-70 years in good health. The material sequenced was blood. The V and J genes are TRBV15 and TRBJ2-5; 11 bases are shared with TRBD2. TRBJ2-7 explains the end of the DNA better; the J call may be wrong. Here the CDR3 reads CATSESSGGSYEQYF. The CDR3 nucleotides read TGTGCCACCAGCGAGTCTAGCGGGGGGAGCTACGAGCAGTACTTC.